This T cell receptor (beta chain) is from a study of cytomegalovirus exposure and HLA in healthy donors. PCR primers comprised 60 Vbeta and 13 Jbeta primers. The assay was immunoSEQ multiplex PCR, and TCRdb's table has in-frame clones only and misses some. The sample holds some 170,000 clones, roughly 87% seen once. CDR1 MDHEN and CDR2 SYDVKM come from the germline V gene. Unmatched junction bases numbered 10, after V lost 4 bases and J lost 1 base. The CDR3 runs 17 residues. The specimen sequenced was PBMCs. This receptor was obtained from a man aged 45-65 years in good health and CMV-seropositive. The rearrangement uses TRBV28 and TRBJ2-1; 7 bases align to TRBD2. The CDR3, as DNA: TGTGCCAGCAGTTCCCATCCCCTAGCGGTTTCCTACAATGAGCAGTTCTTC. Protein sequence: CASSSHPLAVSYNEQFF.